Below, 19 T cell receptor beta chains from the same sample are listed, as sequenced in a study of blood T cell repertoires in COVID-19. TCRdb keeps only in-frame clones here, not all; method: immunoSEQ multiplex PCR. The table records about 140,000 clones, 85% to 90% of them present only once. The sample taken for sequencing was peripheral blood. These TCRs come from an elderly woman with acute or convalescent COVID-19.

This clone was counted a single time. V usage is TRBV25-1 and J usage is TRBJ1-5; 9 nucleotides line up with TRBD1. V gave up 2 bases and J gave up 6 bases; unmatched junction bases: 5. Germline assignment: CDR1 MGHDK and CDR2 SYGVNS. The length of the CDR3 is 15 residues. Here the CDR3 reads CASSEGGTGIQPQHF. DNA for the CDR3: TGTGCCAGCAGTGAAGGAGGGACAGGGATTCAGCCCCAGCATTTT.

This clone was observed a few times. The gene calls are TRBV5-1 and TRBJ1-5, with D possibly TRBD1 on 5 matching bases. The V end lost 4 bases, the J end lost 7 bases, and 18 bases lay between the germline ends. The CDR3 runs to 15 residues. Germline-derived CDR1 and CDR2 are SGHRS and YFSETQ. This CDR3 reads CASSLGGGAGQPQHF. In DNA, the CDR3 is TGCGCCAGCAGCCTAGGTGGCGGGGCTGGCCAGCCCCAGCATTTT.

This clone was counted a few times. The chain uses TRBV5-6 and TRBJ1-2; D uncertain. V was shortened by 0 bases and J by 2 bases, with 5 bases between the two germline ends. This CDR3 comprises 13 residues. Germline V CDR1 and CDR2: SGHDT, YYEEEE. The CDR3 loop is CASSLAANYGYTF. The CDR3 DNA follows: TGTGCCAGCAGCTTGGCCGCGAACTATGGCTACACCTTC.

The rearrangement joins TRBV7-2 to TRBJ1-5; 10 nucleotides agree with TRBD1. Trimming removed 6 bases from V and 7 bases from J; junction bases left unmatched: 6. The germline V gene has CDR1 SGHTA and CDR2 FQGNSA. The CDR3 length is 14 residues. CDR3 sequence: CASSFGQGGQPQHF. The CDR3 nucleotides read TGTGCCAGCAGTTTTGGACAGGGGGGACAGCCCCAGCATTTT.

The chain is built from TRBV18 and TRBJ1-2, with a possible D match to TRBD1 (5 bases). CDR1 is KGHSH and CDR2 is LQKENI in the germline V gene. This CDR3 is built from 15 residues. V lost 3 bases and J 0 bases, leaving 11 bases between the germline ends. CDR3 DNA: TGTGCCAGCTCACCGCCGGAGGGGTCTAACTATGGCTACACCTTC. Translated, it gives CASSPPEGSNYGYTF.

The chain recombines TRBV4-2 with TRBJ2-3; 8 positions match TRBD2. Germline values: CDR1 LGHNA, CDR2 YNFKEQ. The CDR3 extends over 15 amino acids. The trim removed 5 bases at V and 4 bases at J, leaving 8 bases unmatched. The CDR3 reads CASSSRGGQADTQYF. The CDR3 nucleotides read TGTGCCAGCAGCTCCCGGGGGGGCCAAGCAGATACGCAGTATTTT.

This clone showed up just once. The chain recombines TRBV30 with TRBJ2-3; D may be TRBD1 (6 bases). Germline assignment: CDR1 GTSNPN and CDR2 SVGIG (reference sequence). V lost 5 bases and J lost 3, with 12 bases in between. The CDR3 runs 13 residues. In DNA form, the CDR3 reads TGTGCCTGGTCGGCACAGGGTACAGATACGCAGTATTTT. It codes for CAWSAQGTDTQYF.

This clone showed up just once. The chain carries TRBV9 and TRBJ1-1; D is undetermined. Germline CDR1 SGDLS, CDR2 YYNGEE. The CDR3 runs 12 residues. Deletions cut 4 bases from V and 7 bases from J, with 11 bases between. CDR3 nucleotides: TGTGCCAGCAGCCTACTGTATGGTGAAGCTTTCTTT. Its translation is CASSLLYGEAFF.

This clone was found a few times. V is TRBV24-1 and J is TRBJ1-4, with D hard to call. CDR1 KGHDR and CDR2 SFDVKD come from the germline V gene. This CDR3 contains 13 residues. CDR3 loop: CRCGNTGDEKLFF. The CDR3 region has the DNA TGTCGTTGCGGTAATACGGGAGATGAAAAACTGTTTTTT.

This chain links TRBV29-1 with TRBJ1-2, with TRBD1 identical over 7 bases. In germline, CDR1 is SQVTM, CDR2 ANQGSEA. V dropped 7 bases and J dropped 0; count of bases not matched to a gene: 14. CDR3 length: 16 amino acids. The CDR3 region is CSASSSWDRSNYGYTF. CDR3 nucleotides: TGCAGCGCTTCCTCTTCCTGGGACAGATCTAACTATGGCTACACCTTC.

This clone was seen only a few times. V usage is TRBV6-1 and J usage is TRBJ1-5, with D possibly being TRBD1 (5 bases). V lost 0 bases, J lost 3 bases, and 15 bases lay in between. The CDR3 spans 17 residues. The germline V gene encodes CDR1 MNHNS and CDR2 SASEGT. In nucleotides, the CDR3 is TGTGCCAGCAGTGAAGCGCTTCCAGGGTGGAACAATCAGCCCCAGCATTTT. Translated: CASSEALPGWNNQPQHF.

The chain recombines TRBV7-2 with TRBJ1-5; D remains ambiguous. Trimming pared 1 base from V and 7 bases from J, leaving 11 bases between. This CDR3 comprises 14 residues. Germline V gene sequence: CDR1 SGHTA, CDR2 FQGNSA. The CDR3: CASSLGGIPQPQHF. The CDR3 DNA reads as TGTGCCAGCAGCTTAGGTGGCATTCCCCAGCCCCAGCATTTT.

The chain recombines TRBV30 with TRBJ1-1; 9 bases agree with TRBD1. The trim removed 5 bases at V and 0 bases at J, leaving 1 base unmatched. CDR3 length equals 13 residues. CDR1 and CDR2 (germline): GTSNPN, SVGIG (reference sequence). For the CDR3, the DNA is TGTGCCTGGGGGACAGGGCTGAACACTGAAGCTTTCTTT. Its translation is CAWGTGLNTEAFF.

The chain uses TRBV18 and TRBJ1-3, with TRBD1 identical over 10 bases. The CDR3 spans 15 residues. Trimming cost V 0 bases and J 7 bases; bases outside gene matches: 3. The germline gives CDR1 KGHSH, CDR2 LQKENI. In nucleotides, the CDR3 is TGTGCCAGCTCACCACCGGGACAGGGGCAGAACACCATATATTTT. Amino acid sequence: CASSPPGQGQNTIYF.

The chain links TRBV5-4 to TRBJ1-1, with 7 bases that match TRBD1. V lost 4 bases, J lost 11 bases, and 17 bases stayed unmatched. CDR1 and CDR2 (germline): SGHNT, YYREEE (reference sequence). The CDR3 extends over 15 amino acids. The CDR3 DNA reads as TGTGCCAGCAGCGGAAAAGGTGTAGGGGGCCCCCCGGCTTTCTTT. Encoded protein: CASSGKGVGGPPAFF.

This chain connects TRBV5-1 to TRBJ2-2; unclear D gene. The CDR3 extends over 15 amino acids. V dropped 0 bases and J dropped 1 base, with 7 bases sitting between them. CDR1 SGHRS and CDR2 YFSETQ come from the germline V gene. CDR3 DNA sequence: TGCGCCAGCAGCTTGGTTACGGTGAACACCGGGGAGCTGTTTTTT. Translation gives CASSLVTVNTGELFF.

The chain links TRBV5-1 to TRBJ2-7, with D possibly matching TRBD1 (6 bases). V lost 3 bases and J lost 0, with 13 bases in between. CDR1 is SGHRS, CDR2 YFSETQ, per germline. This CDR3 has 15 residues. CDR3 sequence reads: CASSYAGTNSYEQYF. The CDR3 region has the DNA TGCGCCAGCAGCTACGCCGGGACAAACTCCTACGAGCAGTACTTC.

On this clone: At one end, the junction sequence differs from germline, possibly due to a read error. The chain links TRBV6-1 to TRBJ1-1, with 11 bases aligning to TRBD1. The CDR3 has 15 residues. From germline, CDR1 is MNHNS and CDR2 SASEGT. Written as DNA, the CDR3 is TGTGCCAGCAGTAAAGCCCCCGGGACAGGGGGAAACGCTTTCTTT. It encodes CASSKAPGTGGNAFF.

V and J are TRBV7-8 and TRBJ1-2; 8 nucleotides match TRBD1. The germline V gene has CDR1 SGHVS and CDR2 FQNEAQ. The V and J ends lost 11 bases and 7 bases, in that order; junction bases with no gene match: 21. The CDR3 is made up of 16 amino acids. The CDR3 DNA follows: TGTGCCGGGAGTCCCGGGACAGGCTTAACTATCGGTGGCTACACCTTC. Its translation is CAGSPGTGLTIGGYTF.